A selection of T cell receptor beta chains follows, all from one sample in a study of blood T cell repertoires in COVID-19. The method was immunoSEQ multiplex PCR; TCRdb's version includes in-frame clones alone and lacks a portion of them. Among fewer than 250,000 clones listed, roughly 84% were seen once. Sequenced sample: PBMCs or T cells enriched from blood (not recorded which). The receptors were gathered from a man younger than 45 in a cohort exposed to, infected with or recovered from COVID-19 (not recorded which). Both conserved end residues are part of each CDR3. The D gene is left open where the match is weak. Expanded clones get a size class; other rows say once, few or many, or leave the size out.

J gene | V gene | clone size | D gene | CDR3 protein | CDR3 DNA
TRBJ1-4 | TRBV5-1 | . | . | CASSGERGEKLFF | TGCGCCAGCAGCGGGGAGCGAGGGGAAAAACTGTTTTTT
TRBJ2-7 | TRBV28 | . | TRBD2 | CASSLIAGGLKQYF | TGTGCCAGCAGTTTAATAGCGGGAGGGCTAAAGCAGTACTTC
TRBJ1-2 | TRBV19 | . | . | CASRDLTRANYGYTF | TGTGCCAGTAGGGACTTAACCAGAGCTAACTATGGCTACACCTTC
TRBJ1-2 | TRBV6-5 | once | . | CASSYSRVLPYGYTF | TGTGCCAGCAGTTACTCGCGGGTCCTACCATATGGCTACACCTTC
TRBJ2-5 | TRBV6-4 | . | TRBD2 | CASSQTSGGQETQYF | TGTGCCAGCAGCCAGACTAGCGGGGGACAAGAGACCCAGTACTTC
TRBJ2-7 | TRBV5-1 | few | . | CASSPGYEQYF | TGCGCCAGCAGCCCCGGGTACGAGCAGTACTTC
TRBJ1-1 | TRBV19 | . | . | CASSRWRGPEAFF | TGTGCCAGTAGTCGCTGGCGAGGTCCGGAAGCTTTCTTT
TRBJ2-7 | TRBV7-6 | . | . | CASSLQASYEQYF | TGTGCCAGCAGCTTGCAGGCTTCCTACGAGCAGTACTTC
TRBJ1-4 | TRBV5-1 | . | . | CASSQSPGVNEKLFF | TGCGCCAGCAGCCAATCTCCAGGGGTGAATGAAAAACTGTTTTTT
TRBJ2-5 | TRBV20-1 | . | . | CSASVIIEDSVQETQYF | TGCAGTGCTAGTGTCATAATCGAGGACAGTGTCCAAGAGACCCAGTACTTC
TRBJ1-6 | TRBV7-9 | . | TRBD1 | CASSFMPGQGTEPLHF | TGTGCCAGCAGCTTTATGCCGGGACAGGGAACGGAACCCCTCCACTTT
TRBJ1-5 | TRBV3-1/TRBV3-2 | . | . | CASSQEVGGSRNQPQHF | TGTGCCAGCAGCCAAGAAGTCGGGGGGTCCCGCAATCAGCCCCAGCATTTT
TRBJ2-7 | TRBV9 | . | TRBD1 | CASSVGATGSGEQYF | TGTGCCAGCAGCGTAGGAGCGACAGGGTCGGGCGAGCAGTACTTC
TRBJ1-6 | TRBV28 | . | . | CASRLDGRNSPLHF | TGTGCCAGCAGGCTGGACGGGAGGAATTCACCCCTCCACTTT
TRBJ2-1 | TRBV19 | . | TRBD2 | CASSPSRLAGVANEQFF | TGTGCCAGTAGCCCTTCCCGACTAGCGGGAGTCGCAAATGAGCAGTTCTTC
TRBJ2-2 | TRBV14 | . | TRBD1 | CASSQAGGERSGELFF | TGTGCCAGCAGCCAAGCAGGGGGCGAGCGTTCCGGGGAGCTGTTTTTT
TRBJ2-3 | TRBV28 | . | . | CASSAVEDTQYF | TGTGCCAGCAGTGCGGTTGAAGATACGCAGTATTTT
TRBJ1-5 | TRBV28 | . | TRBD1 | CASSQTGEIRNQPQHF | TGTGCCAGCAGTCAAACAGGGGAGATTCGCAATCAGCCCCAGCATTTT